The clone carrying this TCR beta chain has a count of ten or more. These data belong to a study of T cells in Graves' hyperthyroidism and ophthalmopathy. RNA transcripts yielded amplified TCR beta CDR3 regions. With the HTBI primer set, the TCR CDR3 went through a first round of RT-PCR. TCRdb recomputed calls from the multiplex PCR reads with MiXCR, one row per CDR3 protein. The data contain about 720,000 distinct CDR3 sequences, 15% to 20% of them seen just once; the ten biggest clones take up approximately 15%. The V and J ends lost 11 bases and 2 bases respectively, with 5 bases between them. This CDR3 has 10 residues. Germline V gene data show CDR1 as SEHNR and CDR2 as FQNEAQ (reference sequence).

Sequencing was done on a sample of blood. The source of this sequence is a woman between 45 and 65 years old with Graves' hyperthyroidism that later progressed to Graves' ophthalmopathy. This sequence joins TRBV7-9 and TRBJ2-3; D is undetermined. The CDR3 loop is CAQATDTQYF. As DNA, the CDR3 is TGTGCCCAGGCCACAGATACGCAGTATTTT. The full variable domain, rest sourced from reference TRBV7-9 and TRBJ2-3, is DTGVSQNPRHKITKRGQNVTFRCDPISEHNRLYWYRQTLGQGPEFLTYFQNEAQLEKSRLLSDRFSAERPKGSFSTLEIQRTEQGDSAMYLCAQATDTQYFGPGTRLTVL.